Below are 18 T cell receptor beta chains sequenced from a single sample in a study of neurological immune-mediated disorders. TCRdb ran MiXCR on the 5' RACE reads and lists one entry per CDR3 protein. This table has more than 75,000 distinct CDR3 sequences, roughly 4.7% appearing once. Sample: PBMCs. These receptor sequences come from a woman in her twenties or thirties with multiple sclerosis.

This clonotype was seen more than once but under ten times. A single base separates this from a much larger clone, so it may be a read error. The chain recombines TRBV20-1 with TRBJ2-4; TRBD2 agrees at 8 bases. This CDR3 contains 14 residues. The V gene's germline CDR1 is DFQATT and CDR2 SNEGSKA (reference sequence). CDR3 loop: CSASPSGREKIQYF. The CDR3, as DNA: TGCAGTGCCAGCCCTAGCGGGCGGGAAAAAATTCAGTACTTC.

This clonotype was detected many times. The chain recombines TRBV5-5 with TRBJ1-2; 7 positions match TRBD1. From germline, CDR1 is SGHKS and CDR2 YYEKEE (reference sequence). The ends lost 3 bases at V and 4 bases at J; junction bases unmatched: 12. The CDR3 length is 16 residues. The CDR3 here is CASSWYQRGQSYGYTF. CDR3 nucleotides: TGTGCCAGCAGCTGGTACCAAAGGGGACAGAGCTATGGCTACACCTTC.

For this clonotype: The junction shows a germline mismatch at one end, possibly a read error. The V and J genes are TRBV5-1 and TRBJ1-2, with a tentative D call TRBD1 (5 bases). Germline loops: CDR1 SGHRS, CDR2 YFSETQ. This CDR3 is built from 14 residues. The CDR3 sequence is CASGETRGDYCYTF. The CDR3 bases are TGCGCCAGCGGGGAGACACGGGGCGACTATTGCTACACCTTC.

The CDR3 DNA follows: TGTGCCAGCAGCTCTGGACTAGCGGGAGGCAACGAGCAGTACTTC. Protein product: CASSSGLAGGNEQYF. The gene calls are TRBV7-9 and TRBJ2-7, with 14 bases that match TRBD2. J lost 5 bases, V lost 4 bases, and 4 bases had no gene match. Germline V gives CDR1 SEHNR, CDR2 FQNEAQ (reference sequence). The CDR3 has 15 residues.

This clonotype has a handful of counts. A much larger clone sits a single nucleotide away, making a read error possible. The CDR3: CASSTGSQHQHF. The DNA of the CDR3 is TGTGCCAGCAGCACAGGGTCCCAGCACCAGCATTTT. The rearrangement links TRBV12-3 or TRBV12-4 to TRBJ1-5; D may be TRBD1 (6 bases). This CDR3 has 12 residues.

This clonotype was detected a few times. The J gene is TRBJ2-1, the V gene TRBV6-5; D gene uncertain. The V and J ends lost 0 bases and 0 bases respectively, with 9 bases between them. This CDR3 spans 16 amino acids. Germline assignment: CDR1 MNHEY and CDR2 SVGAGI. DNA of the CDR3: TGTGCCAGCAGTTACTCGGAGCTAAGCTCCTACAATGAGCAGTTCTTC. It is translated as CASSYSELSSYNEQFF.

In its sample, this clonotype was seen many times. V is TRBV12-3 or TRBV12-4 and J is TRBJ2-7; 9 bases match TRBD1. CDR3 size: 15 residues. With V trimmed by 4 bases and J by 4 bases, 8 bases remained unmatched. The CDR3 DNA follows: TGTGCCAGCAGTTCACCCGGGACAGGGTTATACGAGCAGTACTTC. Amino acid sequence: CASSSPGTGLYEQYF.

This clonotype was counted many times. The CDR3 DNA follows: TGCAGTGCCCTGGGGCCTTCAGCGGCTCCCGGCGGTGAGCAGTTCTTC. This encodes CSALGPSAAPGGEQFF. The V call is TRBV20-1, the J call TRBJ2-1, with D tentatively TRBD1 or TRBD2 (5 bases each). V lost 6 bases and J 9 bases, leaving 27 bases between the germline ends. This CDR3 contains 16 residues. Germline CDR1 reads DFQATT; CDR2 reads SNEGSKA (reference sequence).

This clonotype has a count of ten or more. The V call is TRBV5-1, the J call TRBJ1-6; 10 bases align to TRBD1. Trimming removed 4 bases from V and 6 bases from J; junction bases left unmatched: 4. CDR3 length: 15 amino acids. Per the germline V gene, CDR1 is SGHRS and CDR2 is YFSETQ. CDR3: CASSERQGANSPLHF. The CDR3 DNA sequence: TGCGCCAGCAGCGAGCGACAGGGGGCTAATTCACCCCTCCACTTT.

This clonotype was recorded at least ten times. CDR3: CSVRVLSYEQYV. DNA of the CDR3: TGCAGCGTTCGGGTCTTATCCTACGAGCAGTACGTC. V gene TRBV29-1 combines with J gene TRBJ2-7; D call uncertain. The ends were cut back, 5 bases at V and 1 base at J, with 9 bases in the middle. The CDR3 loop spans 12 amino acids. CDR1 is SQVTM, CDR2 ANQGSEA, per germline.

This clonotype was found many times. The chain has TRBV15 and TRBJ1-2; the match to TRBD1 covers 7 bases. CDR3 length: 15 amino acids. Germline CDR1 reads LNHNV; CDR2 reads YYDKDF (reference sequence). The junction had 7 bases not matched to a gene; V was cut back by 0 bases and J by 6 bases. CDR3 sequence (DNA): TGTGCCACCAGCAGAGATCCGGCAGGGGGAAATGGCTACACCTTC. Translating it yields CATSRDPAGGNGYTF.

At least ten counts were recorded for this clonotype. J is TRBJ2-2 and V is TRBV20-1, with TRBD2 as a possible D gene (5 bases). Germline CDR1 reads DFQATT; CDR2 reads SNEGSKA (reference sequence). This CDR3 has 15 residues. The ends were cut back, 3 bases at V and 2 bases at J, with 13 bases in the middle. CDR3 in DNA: TGCAGTGCTAGGCCCCGGACTTTCAACACCGGGGAGCTGTTTTTT. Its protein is CSARPRTFNTGELFF.

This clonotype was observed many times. DNA of the CDR3: TGCGCCAGCAGCCAAGGCTCGGGTGGGGGACTAGCACGAGAGACCCAGTACTTC. Encoded protein: CASSQGSGGGLARETQYF. The chain employs TRBV4-1 and TRBJ2-5; 9 bases line up with TRBD2. V dropped 1 base and J dropped 4; count of bases not matched to a gene: 13. There are 18 residues in the CDR3. CDR1 MGHRA and CDR2 YSYEKL come from the germline V gene.

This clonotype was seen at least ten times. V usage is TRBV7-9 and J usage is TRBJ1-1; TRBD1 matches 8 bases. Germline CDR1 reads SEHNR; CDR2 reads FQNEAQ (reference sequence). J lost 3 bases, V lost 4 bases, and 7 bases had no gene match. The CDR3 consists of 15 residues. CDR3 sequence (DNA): TGTGCCAGCAGCTCCCGGACAGGGTCGGACACTGAAGCTTTCTTT. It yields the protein CASSSRTGSDTEAFF.

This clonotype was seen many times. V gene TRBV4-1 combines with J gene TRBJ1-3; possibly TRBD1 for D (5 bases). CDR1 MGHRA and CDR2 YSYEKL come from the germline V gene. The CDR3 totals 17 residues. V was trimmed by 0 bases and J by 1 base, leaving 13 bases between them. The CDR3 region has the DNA TGCGCCAGCAGCCAAGAGAGCGGGGCCTATTCTGGAAACACCATATATTTT. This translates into CASSQESGAYSGNTIYF.

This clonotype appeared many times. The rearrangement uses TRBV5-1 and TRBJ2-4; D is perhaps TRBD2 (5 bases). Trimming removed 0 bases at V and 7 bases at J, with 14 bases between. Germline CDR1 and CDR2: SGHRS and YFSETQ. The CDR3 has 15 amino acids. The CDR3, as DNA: TGCGCCAGCAGCTTGGGACTATCCGTCGGTAACATTCAGTACTTC. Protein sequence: CASSLGLSVGNIQYF. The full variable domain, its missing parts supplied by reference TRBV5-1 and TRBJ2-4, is KAGVTQTPRYLIKTRGQQVTLSCSPISGHRSVSWYQQTPGQGLQFLFEYFSETQRNKGNFPGRFSGRQFSNSRSEMNVSTLELGDSALYLCASSLGLSVGNIQYFGAGTRLSVL.

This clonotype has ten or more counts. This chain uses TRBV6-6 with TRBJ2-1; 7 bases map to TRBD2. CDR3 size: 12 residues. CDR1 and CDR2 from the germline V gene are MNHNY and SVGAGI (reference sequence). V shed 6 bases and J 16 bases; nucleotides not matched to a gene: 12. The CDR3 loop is CASSHSGRESFF. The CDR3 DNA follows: TGTGCCAGCAGCCACTCTGGGCGGGAGAGTTTCTTC.

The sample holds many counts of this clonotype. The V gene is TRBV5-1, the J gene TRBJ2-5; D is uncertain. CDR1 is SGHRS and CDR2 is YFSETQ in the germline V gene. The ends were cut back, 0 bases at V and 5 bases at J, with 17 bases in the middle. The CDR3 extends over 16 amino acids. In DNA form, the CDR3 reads TGCGCCAGCAGCTTGGGGGCCTCTCTGAGAGAGGAGACCCAGTACTTC. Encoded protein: CASSLGASLREETQYF.